One and the same sample provided the 9 T cell receptor beta chains below, sequenced in a study of cytomegalovirus exposure and HLA in healthy donors. PCR primers comprised 60 Vbeta and 13 Jbeta primers. Repertoires were generated with immunoSEQ multiplex PCR, while TCRdb's copy carries only in-frame clones and drops some. The sample lists about 150,000 clones; around 78% were seen once. Sequencing was performed on PBMCs. These receptors all stem from a woman aged 45-60 years in good health and CMV-seropositive.

V is TRBV5-6 and J is TRBJ2-7, with TRBD1 identical over 12 bases. CDR1 SGHDT and CDR2 YYEEEE come from the germline V gene. J gave up 5 bases and V 4 bases, and 7 bases lay outside the gene matches. This CDR3 is 15 amino acids long. This CDR3 is CASSRPGQGANEQYF. Here the CDR3 DNA reads TGTGCCAGCAGCCGGCCGGGACAGGGGGCCAACGAGCAGTACTTC.

V usage is TRBV5-5 and J usage is TRBJ1-1; 8 positions agree with TRBD1. CDR1 SGHKS and CDR2 YYEKEE come from the germline V gene (reference sequence). Trimming cost V 4 bases and J 2 bases; bases outside gene matches: 7. This CDR3 comprises 15 residues. The CDR3 sequence: CASSHLGQVNTEAFF. The CDR3 DNA reads as TGTGCCAGCAGCCACCTGGGACAGGTCAACACTGAAGCTTTCTTT.

The chain couples TRBV11-2 to TRBJ1-4, with unresolved D. V gave up 5 bases and J gave up 7 bases, with 17 bases separating them. Germline loops: CDR1 SGHAT, CDR2 FQNNGV. The CDR3 is made up of 15 amino acids. The CDR3 bases are TGTGCCAGCAGCCATTATCGGGGTCGATCTGAAAAACTGTTTTTT. Translating gives CASSHYRGRSEKLFF.

This clone was seen more than once but under ten times. The chain recombines TRBV9 with TRBJ2-5, with TRBD2 identical over 12 bases. This CDR3 has 17 residues. CDR1 SGDLS and CDR2 YYNGEE come from the germline V gene. J was trimmed by 2 bases and V by 0 bases; bases with no gene match: 5. In nucleotides, the CDR3 is TGTGCCAGCAGCGTAGAGACTAGCGGGGGACGTCAAGAGACCCAGTACTTC. This gives the protein CASSVETSGGRQETQYF.

The gene calls are TRBV2 and TRBJ1-5, with a tentative D call TRBD1 (6 bases). The length of the CDR3 is 13 residues. Germline V gene sequence: CDR1 SNHLY, CDR2 FYNNEI. V lost 5 bases and J 7 bases, leaving 12 bases between the germline ends. In DNA form, the CDR3 reads TGTGCCAGCAGTACTACAGGGATACAGCCCCAGCATTTT. As protein: CASSTTGIQPQHF.

Remarks on this clone: The conserved closing phenylalanine or tryptophan is absent in this CDR3, likely reflecting a read error. The chain joins TRBV27 to TRBJ2-4, with D possibly matching TRBD1 (6 bases). This CDR3 is built from 16 residues. In germline, CDR1 is MNHEY, CDR2 SMNVEV (reference sequence). Trimming shortened V by 5 bases and J by 0 bases, and 14 bases separated the two germline ends. CDR3 bases: TGTGCCAGCAGTCTTGGGACATCGCTAGCCAAAAACATTCAGTACCTC. Amino acids: CASSLGTSLAKNIQYL.

The chain links TRBV5-1 to TRBJ2-5; D gene ambiguous. V was clipped by 0 bases and J by 3 bases, with 6 bases between them. CDR3 length equals 13 residues. Germline V gives CDR1 SGHRS, CDR2 YFSETQ. The CDR3 region has the DNA TGCGCCAGCAGCTTGGCCCAGAAAGAGACCCAGTACTTC. It is translated as CASSLAQKETQYF.

The V call is TRBV30, the J call TRBJ2-5, with a weak D call TRBD1 (5 bases). CDR1 and CDR2 (germline): GTSNPN, SVGIG (reference sequence). V was cut by 4 bases and J by 1 base, with 10 bases left in between. This CDR3 comprises 13 residues. The CDR3 DNA is TGTGCCTGGACTAACAGGCTCCAAGAGACCCAGTACTTC. It encodes CAWTNRLQETQYF.

V gene TRBV6-1 combines with J gene TRBJ2-3, with TRBD1 as a possible D gene (5 bases). Looked up from germline, CDR1 is MNHNS and CDR2 is SASEGT. This CDR3 spans 14 amino acids. V was clipped by 3 bases and J by 3 bases, with 10 bases between them. CDR3 DNA sequence: TGTGCCAGCAGTGACCCCAGACAGACAGATACGCAGTATTTT. Encoded protein: CASSDPRQTDTQYF.